This TCR beta chain was identified in a study of cytomegalovirus exposure and HLA in healthy donors. The wider study: HLA-typed donors were the source of approximately 88 million unique TCRs, which an early data release held. General study findings and limits: HLA restriction was apparent for most CMV-associated TCR beta chains in a later analysis. Within the data, a cluster of highly shared sequence variants was likely a sequencing artifact. It was taken for granted in presence/absence analyses that sequencing depth across donors was roughly uniform.

A word on this clone: Its target is not known.

The CDR3 totals 18 residues. 13 Jbeta primers and 60 Vbeta primers were used for the PCR. Generated by immunoSEQ multiplex PCR, the TCRdb table keeps only in-frame clones and is missing some. The sample shows around 150,000 clones, approximately 64% of them seen only once. This clonotype was sampled from a woman aged 40 to 49 in good health and CMV-seronegative. The sequencing input was PBMCs. The rearrangement links TRBV21-1 to TRBJ1-1; TRBD1, the table's D call, was not compared with the DNA. TRBV21-1 is shown as a pseudogene. CDR3 sequence: CASSKTVRDRALGTEAFF. The CDR3 nucleotides read TGTGCCAGCAGCAAAACCGTCCGGGACAGGGCTTTAGGCACTGAAGCTTTCTTT.